One sample yielded the 28 T cell receptor beta chains listed below, sequenced in a study of tumor-infiltrating lymphocytes in oesophageal squamous cell carcinoma. TCRdb re-called the PCR reads with MiXCR, one entry per CDR3 protein. The repertoire holds approximately 20,000 distinct CDR3 sequences, with 41% as singletons. What was sequenced was esophageal tumor tissue. Every receptor here comes from a male donor with esophageal squamous cell carcinoma.

This chain joins TRBV7-3 and TRBJ2-3; possibly TRBD2 for D (7 bases). The last part of the DNA fits TRBJ2-5 better; the J call may be wrong. CDR3 size: 15 residues. Germline V lookup: CDR1 SGHTA, CDR2 FQGTGA. The CDR3 nucleotides read TGTGCCAGCAGCTTAAGGGGGGGGGCCGCGGAGACCCAGTACTTC. This gives the protein CASSLRGGAAETQYF.

The chain links TRBV12-3 or TRBV12-4 to TRBJ2-5, with TRBD1 matching over 8 bases. The J call may be faulty, since TRBJ2-1 better matches the DNA end. CDR3 size: 15 residues. CDR3 region: CASSLGQGARSEQFF. The CDR3 coding sequence is TGTGCCAGCAGTTTGGGCCAGGGGGCTCGGAGTGAGCAGTTCTTC.

This clonotype was observed a few times. V gene TRBV7-3 combines with J gene TRBJ2-1; TRBD2 aligns across 10 bases. This CDR3 is 16 amino acids long. The V segment lost 5 bases and the J segment 9 bases; nucleotides outside the gene matches: 13. From germline, CDR1 is SGHTA and CDR2 FQGTGA. CDR3 loop: CASSPRTSGFWGEQFF. CDR3 coding DNA: TGTGCCAGCAGCCCTAGGACTAGCGGCTTCTGGGGTGAGCAGTTCTTC.

In nucleotides, the CDR3 is TGTGCCAGCAGCTTGGAAAGGACTTACCCGCCCTACAATGAGCAGTTCTTC. Amino acids: CASSLERTYPPYNEQFF. The chain links TRBV7-2 to TRBJ2-1; the D gene is possibly TRBD2 (5 bases). This CDR3 spans 17 amino acids. The germline CDR1 and CDR2 sequences are SGHTA and FQGNSA. Trimming cost V 3 bases and J 2 bases, with 17 bases left between them. Together with reference TRBV7-2 and TRBJ2-1, the CDR3 gives the full variable domain: GAGVSQSPSNKVTEKGKDVELRCDPISGHTALYWYRQSLGQGLEFLIYFQGNSAPDKSGLPSDRFSAERTGGSVSTLTIQRTQQEDSAVYLCASSLERTYPPYNEQFFGPGTRLTVL.

This clonotype appeared many times. The V gene is TRBV24-1, the J gene TRBJ2-3; 8 nucleotides match TRBD1. The CDR3 has 16 residues. V shed 3 bases and J 6 bases; nucleotides not matched to a gene: 10. CDR1 is KGHDR, CDR2 SFDVKD, per germline. CDR3 coding DNA: TGTGCCACCAGTGATCACGCAGGGGGCGAGCGGGATACGCAGTATTTT. This encodes CATSDHAGGERDTQYF.

This clonotype has a single count. The chain joins TRBV7-3 to TRBJ2-5; perhaps TRBD2 as D (6 bases). CDR3 length: 14 amino acids. Germline V gives CDR1 SGHTA, CDR2 FQGTGA. The V end lost 2 bases, the J end lost 11 bases, and 18 bases lay between the germline ends. For the CDR3, the DNA is TGTGCCAGCAGCTTAGGGGGGAGTAGGAATGAGCAGTACTTC. Translating gives CASSLGGSRNEQYF. The full variable domain, in which reference TRBV7-3 and TRBJ2-5 provide the parts outside the CDR3, is GAGVSQTPSNKVTEKGKYVELRCDPISGHTALYWYRQSLGQGPEFLIYFQGTGAADDSGLPNDRFFAVRPEGSVSTLKIQRTERGDSAVYLCASSLGGSRNEQYFGPGTRLLVL.

This clonotype was detected only a few times. The chain combines TRBV20-1 with TRBJ2-5; 8 bases match TRBD1. With V trimmed by 6 bases and J by 4 bases, 10 bases remained unmatched. The V gene's germline CDR1 is DFQATT and CDR2 SNEGSKA (reference sequence). The CDR3 length is 14 residues. The CDR3 protein is CSAYSTGGGETQYF. The CDR3 DNA reads TGCAGTGCGTATTCAACAGGGGGAGGAGAGACCCAGTACTTC.

Concerning this clonotype: Mismatch with germline at one junction end may stem from a read error. The genes are TRBV7-2 and TRBJ2-5; D unresolved. The CDR3 loop spans 12 amino acids. Per the germline V gene, CDR1 is SGHTA and CDR2 is FQGNSA. The CDR3 is CASGLYQETQYF. The CDR3 nucleotides are TGTGCCAGCGGCTTATACCAAGAGACCCAGTACTTC.

The rearrangement joins TRBV7-3 to TRBJ2-3, with D possibly matching TRBD2 (6 bases). Germline CDR1 and CDR2: SGHTA and FQGTGA. The CDR3 is 16 residues long. V shed 1 base and J shed 1 base, with 12 bases lying between them. The CDR3 here is CASSLRGSSGTDTQYF. For the CDR3, the DNA is TGTGCCAGCAGCTTAAGAGGATCTAGCGGCACAGATACGCAGTATTTT.

This clonotype has a single count. Given the absence of the conserved phenylalanine or tryptophan at the CDR3 end, a read error is likely. Because the CDR3's place on the DNA is in doubt, the DNA is left out and the CDR3 is given as listed by TCRdb. CDR3 in amino acids: CASSLVYVEQFFGS. The V call is TRBV7-9, the J call TRBJ2-7. The CDR3 length is 14 residues, termini included. CDR1 is SEHNR, CDR2 FQNEAQ, per germline (reference sequence).

This clonotype has at least ten counts. The J gene is TRBJ1-2, the V gene TRBV27, with D unresolved. The CDR3 has 13 amino acids. Germline V CDR1 and CDR2: MNHEY, SMNVEV (reference sequence). Trimming removed 3 bases at V and 5 bases at J, with 10 bases between. The CDR3 coding sequence is TGTGCCAGCAGTTTTACACAGAAGTATGGCTACACCTTC. This sequence encodes CASSFTQKYGYTF.

This clonotype is judged medium-sized. This chain joins TRBV28 and TRBJ1-2; perhaps TRBD1 as D (6 bases). Germline V lookup: CDR1 MDHEN, CDR2 SYDVKM. CDR3 length equals 13 residues. The ends were cut back, 5 bases at V and 2 bases at J, with 9 bases in the middle. The CDR3 DNA reads TGTGCCAGCAGTCGCGGACAGAACTATGGCTACACCTTC. It encodes CASSRGQNYGYTF.

The chain carries TRBV7-2 and TRBJ2-5, with D perhaps TRBD1 (5 bases). The CDR3 sequence is 13 residues long. Deletions cut 0 bases from V and 4 bases from J, with 6 bases between. The germline V gene has CDR1 SGHTA and CDR2 FQGNSA. CDR3: CASSLAQGETQYF. CDR3 nucleotides: TGTGCCAGCAGCTTAGCGCAGGGAGAGACCCAGTACTTC. The full variable domain, its missing parts supplied by reference TRBV7-2 and TRBJ2-5, is GAGVSQSPSNKVTEKGKDVELRCDPISGHTALYWYRQSLGQGLEFLIYFQGNSAPDKSGLPSDRFSAERTGGSVSTLTIQRTQQEDSAVYLCASSLAQGETQYFGPGTRLLVL.

This clonotype was detected many times. The chain combines TRBV12-3 or TRBV12-4 with TRBJ1-3, with 7 bases fitting TRBD1. The trim removed 6 bases at V and 4 bases at J, leaving 6 bases unmatched. The CDR3 is 14 residues long. The CDR3 reads CASRPTGTGNTIYF. CDR3 coding DNA: TGTGCCAGCAGGCCGACAGGGACCGGAAACACCATATATTTT.

The chain uses TRBV12-3 or TRBV12-4 and TRBJ2-7; no definite D call. The CDR3 consists of 14 residues. Trimming stripped 3 bases from V and 2 bases from J, with 11 bases between. CDR3 coding DNA: TGTGCCAGCAGTTTTAAGTCGGAGACCTACGAGCAGTACTTC. Protein: CASSFKSETYEQYF.

CDR3 in DNA: TGTGCCAGCAGCTTGAGCCAGGGAGCGGAGCAGTACTTC. Its protein is CASSLSQGAEQYF. The chain is built from TRBV7-8 and TRBJ2-5; D is perhaps TRBD1 or TRBD2 (5 bases each). The CDR3 extends over 13 amino acids. Trimming removed 3 bases at V and 11 bases at J, with 16 bases between. CDR1 is SGHVS and CDR2 is FQNEAQ in the germline V gene.

This clonotype was recorded at least ten times. The chain uses TRBV27 and TRBJ2-2; 13 bases are a match to TRBD2. The ends lost 6 bases at V and 1 base at J; junction bases unmatched: 8. Germline CDR1 and CDR2: MNHEY and SMNVEV (reference sequence). The CDR3 spans 18 residues. The DNA for the CDR3 is TGTGCCAGCAGGCGACTAGCGGGGGGCCAGGGGAACACCGGGGAGCTGTTTTTT. It encodes CASRRLAGGQGNTGELFF.

This clonotype was counted ten times or more. The chain joins TRBV19 to TRBJ1-2; the match to TRBD1 covers 8 bases. The V gene's germline CDR1 is LNHDA and CDR2 SQIVND (reference sequence). The CDR3 runs to 15 residues. V was pared by 4 bases and J by 5 bases, with 9 bases of the junction left unmatched. In DNA form, the CDR3 reads TGTGCCAGTAGTACCGAACCGGGGACAGGTTATGGCTACACCTTC. As protein: CASSTEPGTGYGYTF. The full variable domain, rest sourced from reference TRBV19 and TRBJ1-2, is DGGITQSPKYLFRKEGQNVTLSCEQNLNHDAMYWYRQDPGQGLRLIYYSQIVNDFQKGDIAEGYSVSREKKESFPLTVTSAQKNPTAFYLCASSTEPGTGYGYTFGSGTRLTVV.

The V gene is TRBV7-2, the J gene TRBJ2-3, with unresolved D. The CDR3 spans 15 residues. Germline CDR1 is SGHTA and CDR2 is FQGNSA. The germline V and J ends were trimmed by 5 bases and 5 bases, with 17 bases remaining between them. In DNA, the CDR3 is TGTGCCAGCAGCCTCTACCGACTCGCCGGAGATACGCAGTATTTT. Residues: CASSLYRLAGDTQYF.

The V call is TRBV12-3 or TRBV12-4, the J call TRBJ2-3, with D possibly matching TRBD2 (6 bases). Gene TRBJ2-1 matches the end of the DNA better, so the J call may be wrong. There are 14 residues in the CDR3. CDR3 DNA sequence: TGTGCCAGCAGTTTCCAGCGGGCCGACAATGAGCAGTTCTTC. It translates to CASSFQRADNEQFF.

This clonotype was counted only a few times. The chain couples TRBV6-2 or TRBV6-3 to TRBJ2-5; D is unclear. Germline lookup yields CDR1 MNHEY and CDR2 SVGEGT. The CDR3 extends over 13 amino acids. V lost 2 bases, J lost 3 bases, and 7 bases lay in between. The CDR3 region has the DNA TGTGCCAGCAGTTACGGGCGGAAAGAGACCCAGTACTTC. Protein product: CASSYGRKETQYF.

By proportion, this clonotype is medium-sized (0.01 to 0.1%). This chain links TRBV10-2 with TRBJ2-3; 12 bases line up with TRBD2. The V segment lost 8 bases and the J segment 7 bases; nucleotides outside the gene matches: 7. CDR1 WSHSY and CDR2 SAAADI come from the germline V gene. There are 14 residues in the CDR3. The DNA of the CDR3 is TGCGCCAGCGAGTCTAGCGGGGGGGCTAATACGCAGTATTTT. Protein sequence: CASESSGGANTQYF.

This chain joins TRBV7-2 and TRBJ2-3, with a tentative D call TRBD1 (5 bases). The better agreement between TRBJ1-1 and the DNA end casts doubt on the J call. Germline CDR1 SGHTA, CDR2 FQGNSA. This CDR3 comprises 14 residues. Here the CDR3 reads CASSRPGSGTEAFF. The DNA of the CDR3 is TGTGCCAGCAGCAGGCCAGGGTCAGGTACTGAAGCTTTCTTT.

This clonotype was picked up one time. This chain connects TRBV6-2 or TRBV6-3 to TRBJ2-3; no definite D call. Near its end, the DNA agrees better with TRBJ2-7, so the J call may be wrong. CDR1 and CDR2 from the germline V gene are MNHEY and SVGEGT. CDR3 length: 14 amino acids. DNA for the CDR3: TGTGCCAGCAGTGAACGGGCTAGGACCCATGAGCAGTACTTC. It specifies CASSERARTHEQYF.

This clonotype was picked up a small number of times. The chain couples TRBV7-3 to TRBJ2-1; TRBD2 matches at 9 bases. The CDR3 consists of 17 residues. V was pared by 0 bases and J by 8 bases, with 11 bases of the junction left unmatched. Germline V CDR1 and CDR2: SGHTA, FQGTGA. The CDR3 loop is CASSLTALGREGYEQFF. CDR3 bases: TGTGCCAGCAGCTTAACCGCCCTAGGGCGGGAGGGGTATGAGCAGTTCTTC.

This clonotype was seen many times. The chain employs TRBV12-3 or TRBV12-4 and TRBJ1-1; D gene uncertain. With 6 bases removed from V and 1 base from J, the gap between germline ends came to 12 bases. The CDR3 has 14 residues. The CDR3, as DNA: TGTGCCAGCAGCCGGAGGGAGGCGAACACTGAAGCTTTCTTT. Protein: CASSRREANTEAFF.

Points on this clonotype: Mismatch with germline at one junction end may stem from a read error. The chain is built from TRBV6-4 and TRBJ2-3; D not certain. TRBJ2-7 explains the end of the DNA better; the J call may be wrong. The CDR3 sequence is 14 residues long. Germline V lookup: CDR1 MRHNA, CDR2 SNTAGT. CDR3 DNA: TGTGCCAGCAGTTACTCGATAGGGACCTACGAGCAGTACTTC. Protein: CASSYSIGTYEQYF.

By sample fraction, this clonotype is medium-sized. The chain has TRBV12-3 or TRBV12-4 and TRBJ2-2; 11 bases are a match to TRBD2. The CDR3 is 17 amino acids. Germline trimming cut 4 bases from V and 3 bases from J; bases unmatched to any gene: 7. CDR3 in DNA: TGTGCCAGCAGTTCCCCGCTAGCGGGAGGCCACACCGGGGAGCTGTTTTTT. This translates into CASSSPLAGGHTGELFF.